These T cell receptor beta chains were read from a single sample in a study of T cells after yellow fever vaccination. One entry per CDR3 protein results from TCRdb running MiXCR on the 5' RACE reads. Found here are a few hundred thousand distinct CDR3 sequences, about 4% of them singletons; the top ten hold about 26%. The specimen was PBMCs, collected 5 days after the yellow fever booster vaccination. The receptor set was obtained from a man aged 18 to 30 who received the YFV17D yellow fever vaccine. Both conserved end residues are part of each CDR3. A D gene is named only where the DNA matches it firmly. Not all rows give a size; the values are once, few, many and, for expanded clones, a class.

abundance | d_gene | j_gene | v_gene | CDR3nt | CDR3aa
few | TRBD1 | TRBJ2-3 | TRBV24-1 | TGTGCCACCAGTGATACCGGGACAGGGGCCGATACGCAGTATTTT | CATSDTGTGADTQYF
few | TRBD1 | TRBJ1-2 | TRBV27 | TGTGCCAGCAGTCCCAACAGGGGGCTGGGTGGCTACACCTTC | CASSPNRGLGGYTF
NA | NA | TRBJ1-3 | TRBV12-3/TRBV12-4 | TGTGCCAGCAGTCGGGACTGGGGAAACACCATATATTTT | CASSRDWGNTIYF
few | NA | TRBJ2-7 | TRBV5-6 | TGTGCCAGCAGCTTCGGGGTCGAGCAGTACTTC | CASSFGVEQYF
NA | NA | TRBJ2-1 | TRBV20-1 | TGCAGTGCAACCTATATCAACAATGAGCAGTTCTTC | CSATYINNEQFF
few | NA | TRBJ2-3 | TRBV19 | TGTGCCAGTAGGGTTGGGCCAGATACGCAGTATTTT | CASRVGPDTQYF
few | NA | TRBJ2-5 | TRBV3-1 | TGTGCCAGCAGCCAAGTGGGACACTTACCCGGAGAGACCCAGTACTTC | CASSQVGHLPGETQYF
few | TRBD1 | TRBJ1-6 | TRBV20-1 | TGCAGTGCTAGGCAAGGGACAGGGATTGGGGGTAGCACCTATAATTCACCCCTCCACTTT | CSARQGTGIGGSTYNSPLHF
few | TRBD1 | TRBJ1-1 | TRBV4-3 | TGCGCCAGCAGCCCGTACAGGGGGCATACTGAAGCTTTCTTT | CASSPYRGHTEAFF
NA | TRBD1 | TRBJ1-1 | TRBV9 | TGTGCCAGCAGCGTAGGTAGGGGGCCGGGCACTGAAGCTTTCTTT | CASSVGRGPGTEAFF
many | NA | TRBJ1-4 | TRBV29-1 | TGCAGCGTCCGACCAGGGACTAATGAAAAACTGTTTTTT | CSVRPGTNEKLFF
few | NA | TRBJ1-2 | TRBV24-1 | TGTGCCACCAGTGATTTAAGCCCCCGTGGCGGCTACACCTTC | CATSDLSPRGGYTF
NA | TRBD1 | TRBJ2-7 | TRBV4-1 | TGCGCCAGCAGCCAAGAGGGACAGGGGGCGGGGGAGCAGTACTTC | CASSQEGQGAGEQYF
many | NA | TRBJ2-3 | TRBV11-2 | TGTGCCAGCAGCTTAGTGGGCGGGGGCCAAGATACGCAGTATTTT | CASSLVGGGQDTQYF
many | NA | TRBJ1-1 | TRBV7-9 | TGTGCCAGCAACTGGGGGTCGGGGGGTGAAGCTTTCTTT | CASNWGSGGEAFF
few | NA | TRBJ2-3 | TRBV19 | TGTGCCAGTAGCCGCGAGTGGGGTTTCAGCACAGATACGCAGTATTTT | CASSREWGFSTDTQYF
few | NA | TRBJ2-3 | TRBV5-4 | TGTGCCAGCAGCTTTGGGGGGGGCCGCGAGACAGATACGCAGTATTTT | CASSFGGGRETDTQYF
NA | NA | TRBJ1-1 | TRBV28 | TGTGCCAGCAGTCAAAGACGGAACACTGAAGCTTTCTTT | CASSQRRNTEAFF
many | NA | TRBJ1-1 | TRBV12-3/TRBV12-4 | TGTGCCAGCAGACACAATGTTGGGGAAAACACTGAAGCTTTCTTT | CASRHNVGENTEAFF
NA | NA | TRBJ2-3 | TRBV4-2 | TGTGCCAGCAGCCAAGATGGTACTAGGGGATACACAGATACGCAGTATTTT | CASSQDGTRGYTDTQYF
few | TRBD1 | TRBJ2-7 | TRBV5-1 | TGCGCCAGCAGCATAGGACCGGGACAGGGGGACTACGAGCAGTACTTC | CASSIGPGQGDYEQYF
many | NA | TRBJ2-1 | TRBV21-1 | TGTGCCAGCGACGGCGTACTAGCTGCCGATGAGCAGTTCTTC | CASDGVLAADEQFF
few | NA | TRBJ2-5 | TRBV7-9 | TGTGCCAGCAGCCCCTTGAGGATTGGGGAAGAAGAGACCCAGTACTTC | CASSPLRIGEEETQYF
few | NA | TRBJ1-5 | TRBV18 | TGTGCCAGCTCACAGGGACACCCGGGTCAGCCCCAGCATTTT | CASSQGHPGQPQHF